What follows describes a single TCR beta chain. The antigen remains unidentified. One end of the junction does not line up with germline, which may come from a read error. The record originates from a study of cytomegalovirus exposure and HLA in healthy donors. General observations from the study: Among the most significant clusters, several appeared linked to common viral pathogens in a later analysis. In a later analysis, V- and J-gene trimming of beta chains associated with a DCLRE1C missense variant, replicated independently. Specificity for CMV antigens was confirmed in vitro for a few of the CMV-associated chains.

Researchers ran the PCR with 60 Vbeta and 13 Jbeta primers. The method was immunoSEQ multiplex PCR; TCRdb's version includes in-frame clones alone and lacks a portion of them. The table includes more than 150,000 clones, about 78% detected once. The sequencing input was PBMCs. The TCR originated in a male donor in good health and CMV-seronegative.

CDR3 nucleotides: TGTGCCTGGAGTCACGGACAGGGGAACGCTGAAGCTTTCTTT. Residues: CAWSHGQGNAEAFF. This chain links TRBV30 with TRBJ1-1; 9 bases are a match to TRBD1. The CDR3 covers 14 residues. CDR1 and CDR2 (germline): GTSNPN, SVGIG (reference sequence).